A single sample is the source of the 18 T cell receptor beta chains below, sequenced in a study of cytomegalovirus exposure and HLA in healthy donors. TCRdb keeps only in-frame clones here, not all; method: immunoSEQ multiplex PCR. The sample consists of about 120,000 clones, more than 75% of them appearing once. Material for sequencing was PBMCs. The source is a woman in her thirties in good health and CMV-seronegative.

The genes are TRBV18 and TRBJ2-3; 7 bases align to TRBD2. Germline lookup yields CDR1 KGHSH and CDR2 LQKENI. The J segment lost 0 bases and the V segment lost 2 bases, leaving 8 bases of the junction unmatched. This CDR3 contains 17 residues. This CDR3 reads CASSPNRAGLSTDTQYF. The CDR3 region has the DNA TGTGCCAGCTCACCAAACCGAGCGGGGTTGAGCACAGATACGCAGTATTTT.

V gene TRBV7-3 combines with J gene TRBJ2-2; D not certain. V gave up 1 base and J gave up 11 bases, with 11 bases separating them. Per the germline V gene, CDR1 is SGHTA and CDR2 is FQGTGA. CDR3 length: 13 residues. In DNA form, the CDR3 reads TGTGCCAGCAGCTTAAAAGTCCGAGATGAGCTGTTTTTT. Protein sequence: CASSLKVRDELFF. The entire variable domain, with the rest obtained from reference TRBV7-3 and TRBJ2-2, is as follows: GAGVSQTPSNKVTEKGKYVELRCDPISGHTALYWYRQSLGQGPEFLIYFQGTGAADDSGLPNDRFFAVRPEGSVSTLKIQRTERGDSAVYLCASSLKVRDELFFGEGSRLTVL.

The CDR3 nucleotides read TGCAGCGTCACGGGGGGCACAGATACGCAGTATTTT. Translated: CSVTGGTDTQYF. V usage is TRBV29-1 and J usage is TRBJ2-3, with a tentative D call TRBD2 (6 bases). The germline V and J ends were trimmed by 6 bases and 1 base, with 8 bases remaining between them. The CDR3 contains 12 residues. Germline-derived CDR1 and CDR2 are SQVTM and ANQGSEA.

The chain has TRBV5-6 and TRBJ2-1, with D uncertain. V was shortened by 4 bases and J by 6 bases, with 11 bases between the two germline ends. Germline CDR1 reads SGHDT; CDR2 reads YYEEEE. The CDR3 consists of 13 residues. CDR3 region: CASSGGLFNEQFF. CDR3 in DNA: TGTGCCAGCAGCGGCGGTCTGTTCAATGAGCAGTTCTTC.

The V gene is TRBV5-4, the J gene TRBJ1-2; the match to TRBD1 covers 8 bases. Germline CDR1 reads SGHNT; CDR2 reads YYREEE (reference sequence). V lost 3 bases and J lost 3; bases outside the gene matches: 13. The CDR3 runs 17 residues. The CDR3 DNA follows: TGTGCCAGCAGCTATCCTGTACGACAGGGGCGGTACTATGGCTACACCTTC. Its translation: CASSYPVRQGRYYGYTF.

The chain links TRBV11-1 to TRBJ2-2; 7 nucleotides line up with TRBD1. Germline values: CDR1 SGHAT, CDR2 FQDESV (reference sequence). The CDR3 consists of 15 residues. With 4 bases clipped from V and 0 bases from J, the junction kept 2 bases outside the gene matches. CDR3 protein: CASSYDRANTGELFF. The CDR3 DNA is TGTGCCAGCAGCTACGACAGGGCGAACACCGGGGAGCTGTTTTTT.

The chain links TRBV29-1 to TRBJ1-4; D is possibly TRBD1 (6 bases). The CDR3 has 13 amino acids. Germline values: CDR1 SQVTM, CDR2 ANQGSEA. The V and J ends lost 6 bases and 8 bases respectively, with 16 bases between them. This CDR3 reads CSVGLGGHEKLFF. For the CDR3, the DNA is TGCAGCGTAGGGTTGGGGGGGCACGAAAAACTGTTTTTT.

The sample holds one count of this clone. The CDR3 DNA reads TGTGCCAGCAGCTCATCCCAGCGGGGGTCCTCCTACGAGCAGTACTTC. Protein: CASSSSQRGSSYEQYF. This chain joins TRBV13 and TRBJ2-7, with 8 positions matching TRBD2. J gave up 0 bases and V 4 bases, and 8 bases lay outside the gene matches. CDR3 length: 16 residues. Germline CDR1 reads PRHDT; CDR2 reads FYEKMQ (reference sequence).

This clone has only a few counts. The chain combines TRBV5-1 with TRBJ2-2, with TRBD1 matching 8 bases. V lost 2 bases to trimming and J lost 3 bases; unmatched junction nucleotides: 3. Germline values: CDR1 SGHRS, CDR2 YFSETQ. The CDR3 extends over 15 amino acids. CDR3 sequence reads: CASSLGQGDTGELFF. Here the CDR3 DNA reads TGCGCCAGCAGCTTAGGACAGGGAGACACCGGGGAGCTGTTTTTT.

Of note for this clone: Other DNA sequences in the sample encode the same CDR3. The V call is TRBV7-2, the J call TRBJ2-7; 7 positions agree with TRBD2. V trimming: 1 base; J trimming: 0 bases; junction bases outside the gene matches: 3. There are 15 residues in the CDR3. Germline V gene data show CDR1 as SGHTA and CDR2 as FQGNSA. The CDR3, as DNA: TGTGCCAGCAGCTTAGGCTCTAGCGGCTCCTACGAGCAGTACTTC. It codes for CASSLGSSGSYEQYF. Full variable domain (remainder filled in from reference TRBV7-2 and TRBJ2-7): GAGVSQSPSNKVTEKGKDVELRCDPISGHTALYWYRQSLGQGLEFLIYFQGNSAPDKSGLPSDRFSAERTGGSVSTLTIQRTQQEDSAVYLCASSLGSSGSYEQYFGPGTRLTVT.

The chain employs TRBV10-2 and TRBJ2-5, with TRBD2 matching over 8 bases. Trimming at V came to 4 bases and at J to 3 bases, leaving 13 bases not matched to a gene. Looked up from germline, CDR1 is WSHSY and CDR2 is SAAADI. There are 17 residues in the CDR3. The CDR3 nucleotides are TGCGCCAGCAGTGGGCCCTCGGGCGGGGGGACTAAAGAGACCCAGTACTTC. Translated, it gives CASSGPSGGGTKETQYF.

The sample holds one count of this clone. The CDR3: CASSRPAGGLTDTQYF. Written as DNA, the CDR3 is TGTGCCAGCAGCCGCCCCGCGGGGGGCCTCACAGATACGCAGTATTTT. The chain employs TRBV7-9 and TRBJ2-3; 8 bases map to TRBD2. CDR3 length equals 16 residues. In germline, CDR1 is SEHNR, CDR2 FQNEAQ (reference sequence). The ends lost 5 bases at V and 2 bases at J; junction bases unmatched: 9.

The chain uses TRBV7-2 and TRBJ1-1, with 7 nucleotides matching TRBD1. The CDR3 is 14 amino acids. Germline lookup yields CDR1 SGHTA and CDR2 FQGNSA. J gave up 5 bases and V 3 bases, and 6 bases lay outside the gene matches. This CDR3 is CASSFDRAMTEAFF. The CDR3 DNA sequence: TGTGCCAGCAGCTTCGACAGGGCGATGACTGAAGCTTTCTTT.

This chain links TRBV2 with TRBJ1-1, with D perhaps matching TRBD1 (6 bases). Trimming removed 4 bases at V and 6 bases at J, with 9 bases between. Germline lookup yields CDR1 SNHLY and CDR2 FYNNEI. This CDR3 contains 12 residues. The CDR3 reads CASSVGTPEAFF. The CDR3 coding sequence is TGTGCCAGCAGTGTCGGGACACCTGAAGCTTTCTTT.

This sequence joins TRBV19 and TRBJ1-5; D ambiguous. V was shortened by 4 bases and J by 0 bases, with 7 bases between the two germline ends. Germline V gives CDR1 LNHDA, CDR2 SQIVND (reference sequence). This CDR3 contains 14 residues. CDR3 in amino acids: CASSKRDSNQPQHF. The DNA for the CDR3 is TGTGCCAGTAGTAAGAGGGATAGCAATCAGCCCCAGCATTTT.

This clone was detected only a few times. The V gene is TRBV11-2, the J gene TRBJ2-7; TRBD2 might be the D (5 bases). V was trimmed by 1 base and J by 5 bases, leaving 15 bases between them. There are 15 residues in the CDR3. In germline, CDR1 is SGHAT, CDR2 FQNNGV. The CDR3 nucleotides read TGTGCCAGCAGCTTAGCGGTCCGGGATATGGACGAGCAGTACTTC. This sequence encodes CASSLAVRDMDEQYF. The entire variable domain, with the rest obtained from reference TRBV11-2 and TRBJ2-7, is as follows: EAGVAQSPRYKIIEKRQSVAFWCNPISGHATLYWYQQILGQGPKLLIQFQNNGVVDDSQLPKDRFSAERLKGVDSTLKIQPAKLEDSAVYLCASSLAVRDMDEQYFGPGTRLTVT.

This clone was seen a single time. The gene calls are TRBV9 and TRBJ1-3; tentative D call: TRBD1 (5 bases). V gave up 1 base and J gave up 4 bases, with 12 bases separating them. Germline loops: CDR1 SGDLS, CDR2 YYNGEE. This CDR3 is 15 amino acids long. The CDR3 nucleotides are TGTGCCAGCAGCGTACGGGCAGGGTTGGGAAACACCATATATTTT. It yields the protein CASSVRAGLGNTIYF.

Here the CDR3 reads CASSQTSGRGTDTQYF. The CDR3 nucleotides read TGTGCCAGCAGCCAAACTAGCGGGAGGGGCACAGATACGCAGTATTTT. The chain links TRBV11-2 to TRBJ2-3; 13 bases are a match to TRBD2. CDR3 length equals 16 residues. The J segment lost 1 base and the V segment lost 5 bases, leaving 3 bases of the junction unmatched. From germline, CDR1 is SGHAT and CDR2 FQNNGV.